Listed below are T cell receptor beta chains from one sample, sequenced in a study of blood T cell repertoires in COVID-19. Generated by immunoSEQ multiplex PCR, the TCRdb table keeps only in-frame clones and is missing some. In the table there are approximately 260,000 clones, roughly 84% of which are singletons. Sequenced: peripheral blood. Every receptor here comes from a woman between 40 and 55 years old with active or convalescent COVID-19. Both conserved end residues are part of each CDR3.

J: TRBJ1-2; V: TRBV19; CDR3: CASSIGPRSGGYTF
J: TRBJ2-7; V: TRBV7-2; CDR3: CASSPTGGKNSYEQYF
J: TRBJ1-1; V: TRBV20-1; CDR3: CSASRGNTEAFF
J: TRBJ1-2; V: TRBV7-9; CDR3: CASSLGQGQTSYTF
J: TRBJ1-5; V: TRBV5-5; CDR3: CASSLAGGNQPQHF
J: TRBJ2-1; V: TRBV28; CDR3: CASSLWRGQKRESYNEQFF
J: TRBJ2-7; V: TRBV19; CDR3: CASSLAPLYEQYF
J: TRBJ2-7; V: TRBV5-1; CDR3: CASSAGDRGYEQYF
J: TRBJ1-2; V: TRBV2; CDR3: CASSGLGGERGYGYTF
J: TRBJ2-1; V: TRBV5-1; CDR3: CASSYYRTSGGHNEQFF
J: TRBJ1-1; V: TRBV27; CDR3: CASNPADRDRSEAFF
J: TRBJ1-2; V: TRBV28; CDR3: CASGTTDSFYGYTF
J: TRBJ2-2; V: TRBV5-6; CDR3: CASSFTGVRTGELFF
J: TRBJ1-1; V: TRBV5-1; CDR3: CASGLKNTEAFF
J: TRBJ1-2; V: TRBV11-2; CDR3: CASSLAGFYGYTF
J: TRBJ2-5; V: TRBV5-1; CDR3: CASSYHDSGDTRTQYF
J: TRBJ2-7; V: TRBV5-1; CDR3: CASSFQRGSSYEQYF
J: TRBJ1-1; V: TRBV25-1; CDR3: CASGGQGVTEAFF
J: TRBJ2-5; V: TRBV19; CDR3: CASSMAGQETQYF
J: TRBJ2-5; V: TRBV7-3; CDR3: CASSLTAVKETQYF
J: TRBJ1-4; V: TRBV30; CDR3: CAWRPLGIGHNEKLFF
J: TRBJ1-1; V: TRBV5-1; CDR3: CASSFSLNTEAFF
J: TRBJ1-1; V: TRBV3-1/TRBV3-2; CDR3: CASRKSAGSDEAFF
J: TRBJ2-7; V: TRBV6-5; CDR3: CASSFSGASSYEQYF
J: TRBJ1-6; V: TRBV6-8; CDR3: CASSYWTVNNSPLHF
J: TRBJ2-2; V: TRBV12-5; CDR3: CASGLPRGRRPGELFF
J: TRBJ2-7; V: TRBV5-1; CDR3: CASSLSSGNSYEQYF
J: TRBJ2-3; V: TRBV24-1; CDR3: CATSVSWTGSDTQYF
J: TRBJ2-1; V: TRBV29-1; CDR3: CSLGGGAYNEQFF
J: TRBJ1-1; V: TRBV7-9; CDR3: CASSLGPPGLTEAFF
J: TRBJ1-2; V: TRBV27; CDR3: CASSPGGSYTF
J: TRBJ1-1; V: TRBV5-4; CDR3: CASNFDGIQGTEAFF
J: TRBJ2-3; V: TRBV5-1; CDR3: CASLSGGVPDTQYF
J: TRBJ2-1; V: TRBV19; CDR3: CASSINPGLAGFSYNEQFF
J: TRBJ1-1; V: TRBV5-5; CDR3: CASSLEGSNTEAFF
J: TRBJ2-3; V: TRBV5-1; CDR3: CASSLGQTTDTQYF
J: TRBJ1-6; V: TRBV7-9; CDR3: CASSLEEVATLHF
J: TRBJ1-6; V: TRBV6-5; CDR3: CASRQTGGSPLHF
J: TRBJ1-5; V: TRBV23-1; CDR3: CARRDRGSNQPQHF
J: TRBJ1-4; V: TRBV28; CDR3: CASSPNRAVYVKLFF
J: TRBJ1-6; V: TRBV29-1; CDR3: CSVESSYNSPLHF
J: TRBJ2-4; V: TRBV6-6; CDR3: CASSYSPQIQYF
J: TRBJ2-5; V: TRBV20-1; CDR3: CTGEQETQYF
J: TRBJ1-2; V: TRBV21-1; CDR3: CASSKREPNYGYTF
J: TRBJ2-3; V: TRBV25-1; CDR3: CASSVGRGGAQYF
J: TRBJ2-5; V: TRBV3-1/TRBV3-2; CDR3: CASSQDALGRETQYF
J: TRBJ1-1; V: TRBV2; CDR3: CASSVDRGNTEAFF
J: TRBJ2-2; V: TRBV5-5; CDR3: CASSPLTSVNTGELFF
J: TRBJ1-5; V: TRBV7-9; CDR3: CASSWGDQPQHF
J: TRBJ1-2; V: TRBV27; CDR3: CASSLLPLTAYGYTF
J: TRBJ1-2; V: TRBV28; CDR3: CASRDGGYGYTF